This T cell receptor (beta chain) was identified during a study of Ad26.COV2.S vaccination and SARS-CoV-2 variants. Whole-study context: The donor participated in the COV1001 trial, in its Ad26.COV2.S arm. Findings and limits, study-wide: Total T cell responses may have been underestimated by the TCR breadth and depth analyses. Reports say spike-specific CD8+ and CD4+ T cell responses covered substantial breadth after vaccination.

Treatment described: approximately 18 received Ad26.COV2.S at low or high dose, single or two shots; 5 received placebo; per-sample allocation not given. The investigators took samples on day 63 after the first vaccine or placebo injection. V was clipped by 0 bases and J by 4 bases, with 10 bases between them. The germline V gene has CDR1 LGHDT and CDR2 YNNKEL (reference sequence). The CDR3 spans 15 residues. Sequenced by immunoSEQ multiplex PCR; TCRdb stores in-frame clones only, minus some. This sample yields around 420,000 clones, of which roughly 90% are seen a single time; 3.6% belongs to the top ten. As regards this clone: What it binds is not known.

The V gene is TRBV3-1 (or the pseudogene TRBV3-2), the J gene TRBJ1-3, with TRBD1 as a possible D gene (6 bases). This receptor was obtained from a person between 18 and 60 years old who received the Ad26.COV2.S COVID-19 vaccine or a placebo. Sequences were derived from peripheral blood, sampled in a trial of Ad26.COV2.S vaccine versus placebo. The CDR3 loop reads CASSQDYREGNTIYF. The CDR3 nucleotides read TGTGCCAGCAGCCAAGATTACAGGGAAGGAAACACCATATATTTT.